These 24 T cell receptor beta chains were sequenced from one sample in a study of blood T cell repertoires in COVID-19. Sequencing used immunoSEQ multiplex PCR; TCRdb keeps in-frame clones, though not all of them. In the table there are a few hundred thousand clones, around 83% of which are singletons. The source material was peripheral blood. The receptors here all came from a woman aged 45-60 years with acute or convalescent COVID-19.

The chain has TRBV2 and TRBJ2-5; a weak D match, TRBD1 (5 bases). The V end lost 5 bases, the J end lost 5 bases, and 12 bases lay between the germline ends. Germline values: CDR1 SNHLY, CDR2 FYNNEI. This CDR3 is 13 amino acids long. CDR3 DNA: TGTGCCAGCAGTCAGGGCAGTGTTGAGACCCAGTACTTC. It is translated as CASSQGSVETQYF.

The rearrangement joins TRBV27 to TRBJ2-5; the match to TRBD1 covers 7 bases. The V gene end was trimmed by 10 bases and the J gene end by 4 bases; junction bases not matched to a gene: 12. Germline V lookup: CDR1 MNHEY, CDR2 SMNVEV (reference sequence). The CDR3 is made up of 14 amino acids. The CDR3 loop is CATGKQGSRETQYF. CDR3 DNA sequence: TGTGCCACCGGGAAACAGGGGAGTCGAGAGACCCAGTACTTC.

The chain couples TRBV19 to TRBJ1-1; 9 nucleotides align to TRBD1. CDR3 length equals 16 residues. Germline V gives CDR1 LNHDA, CDR2 SQIVND (reference sequence). The V gene end was trimmed by 4 bases and the J gene end by 2 bases; junction bases not matched to a gene: 8. This chain's CDR3 is CASSKGTGWVNTEAFF. DNA for the CDR3: TGTGCCAGTAGTAAAGGGACAGGGTGGGTTAACACTGAAGCTTTCTTT.

The CDR3 reads CASSDTDREWETQYF. The CDR3 nucleotides read TGTGCCAGCAGTGACACGGACAGGGAGTGGGAGACCCAGTACTTC. The chain recombines TRBV6-4 with TRBJ2-5; 8 bases line up with TRBD1. The CDR3 extends over 15 amino acids. J was trimmed by 5 bases and V by 2 bases; bases with no gene match: 7. Germline CDR1 reads MRHNA; CDR2 reads SNTAGT.

The V call is TRBV28, the J call TRBJ2-2, with 9 bases aligning to TRBD1. Germline-derived CDR1 and CDR2 are MDHEN and SYDVKM. V gave up 6 bases and J gave up 4 bases; unmatched junction bases: 12. The CDR3 sequence is 17 residues long. The CDR3 DNA reads as TGTGCCAGCAGGTCATCCGGGACAGGGATGGGCACCGGGGAGCTGTTTTTT. It yields the protein CASRSSGTGMGTGELFF.

The gene calls are TRBV6-2 or TRBV6-3 and TRBJ2-7; D perhaps matches TRBD1 (6 bases). V was trimmed by 4 bases and J by 4 bases, leaving 8 bases between them. Germline CDR1 and CDR2: MNHEY and SVGEGT. The length of the CDR3 is 12 residues. CDR3 bases: TGTGCCAGCAGTTCGACAGGTTACGAGCAGTACTTC. It encodes CASSSTGYEQYF.

This sequence joins TRBV11-2 and TRBJ2-1; D is undetermined. The CDR3 covers 10 residues. Trimming took 3 bases from V and 9 from J, leaving 3 bases between them. Germline V lookup: CDR1 SGHAT, CDR2 FQNNGV. The CDR3 DNA reads TGTGCCAGCAGCTTCGGTGAGCAGTTCTTC. Translating gives CASSFGEQFF.

Concerning this clone: The identical CDR3 is also encoded by other nucleotide sequences in the sample. This chain joins TRBV3-1 (or the pseudogene TRBV3-2) and TRBJ1-6, with TRBD1 matching 8 bases. CDR1 LGHDT and CDR2 YNNKEL come from the germline V gene (reference sequence). The CDR3 has 14 residues. V lost 1 base, J lost 7 bases, and 0 bases stayed unmatched. CDR3 sequence: CASSQGQGNSPLHF. The CDR3 nucleotides are TGTGCCAGCAGCCAAGGACAGGGGAATTCACCCCTCCACTTT.

V is TRBV6-4 and J is TRBJ1-1; D ambiguous. With 5 bases removed from V and 0 bases from J, the gap between germline ends came to 7 bases. CDR1 MRHNA and CDR2 SNTAGT come from the germline V gene. The CDR3 is made up of 13 amino acids. The CDR3 DNA sequence: TGTGCCAGCAGTCTCGGAGTGAACACTGAAGCTTTCTTT. As protein: CASSLGVNTEAFF.

This sequence joins TRBV10-3 and TRBJ2-5; weak D call: TRBD2 (6 bases). The CDR3 consists of 13 residues. Trimming shortened V by 6 bases and J by 0 bases, and 8 bases separated the two germline ends. Germline-derived CDR1 and CDR2 are ENHRY and SYGVKD. The CDR3 sequence: CAIRLADQETQYF. For the CDR3, the DNA is TGTGCCATCAGATTAGCGGACCAAGAGACCCAGTACTTC.

The J gene is TRBJ2-7, the V gene TRBV19, with 9 bases fitting TRBD1. Trimming at V came to 2 bases and at J to 3 bases, leaving 5 bases not matched to a gene. This CDR3 spans 15 amino acids. The germline gives CDR1 LNHDA, CDR2 SQIVND (reference sequence). The CDR3, as DNA: TGTGCCAGTAGTATAAGTTCGGGACAGGGCTACGAGCAGTACTTC. It translates to CASSISSGQGYEQYF. Full variable domain (outside the CDR3, taken from reference TRBV19 and TRBJ2-7): DGGITQSPKYLFRKEGQNVTLSCEQNLNHDAMYWYRQDPGQGLRLIYYSQIVNDFQKGDIAEGYSVSREKKESFPLTVTSAQKNPTAFYLCASSISSGQGYEQYFGPGTRLTVT.

The rearrangement joins TRBV4-1 to TRBJ2-7, with D maybe TRBD1 (6 bases). The CDR3 sequence is 15 residues long. Germline V CDR1 and CDR2: MGHRA, YSYEKL. V dropped 4 bases and J dropped 1 base, with 14 bases sitting between them. The CDR3 protein is CASSPPAGASYEQYF. The CDR3 DNA follows: TGCGCCAGCAGCCCGCCGGCAGGGGCGTCCTACGAGCAGTACTTC.

The chain is built from TRBV7-2 and TRBJ2-1, with TRBD1 identical over 8 bases. CDR1 and CDR2 (germline): SGHTA, FQGNSA. V gave up 1 base and J gave up 10 bases; unmatched junction bases: 9. The CDR3 covers 15 residues. The CDR3 nucleotides are TGTGCCAGCAGCTTAGGGGGACAGGTTTTCAGGGAGCAGTTCTTC. Its translation is CASSLGGQVFREQFF.

This sequence joins TRBV28 and TRBJ1-2, with a weak D call TRBD1 (6 bases). This CDR3 region has 15 residues. Trimming pared 4 bases from V and 7 bases from J, leaving 19 bases between. Per germline, CDR1 MDHEN and CDR2 SYDVKM. Here the CDR3 reads CASSSPGGGAFGYTF. For the CDR3, the DNA is TGTGCCAGCAGTTCCCCGGGGGGGGGCGCTTTTGGCTACACCTTC.

The V gene is TRBV27, the J gene TRBJ2-3; 11 bases are shared with TRBD2. The CDR3 consists of 19 residues. Unmatched junction bases numbered 15, after V lost 5 bases and J lost 2 bases. Per the germline V gene, CDR1 is MNHEY and CDR2 is SMNVEV (reference sequence). CDR3 DNA: TGTGCCAGCAGTACGACGACTAGCGGGGAACTTTACGACACAGATACGCAGTATTTT. Translating gives CASSTTTSGELYDTDTQYF.

The J gene is TRBJ1-3, the V gene TRBV28, with a possible D match to TRBD1 (6 bases). Trimming shortened V by 6 bases and J by 4 bases, and 16 bases separated the two germline ends. CDR3 length: 15 amino acids. Germline lookup yields CDR1 MDHEN and CDR2 SYDVKM. CDR3 sequence (DNA): TGTGCCAGCAGGTCGTTGGGGGCGAAAGGAAACACCATATATTTT. It translates to CASRSLGAKGNTIYF.

The rearrangement uses TRBV4-1 and TRBJ2-1; D unclear. The CDR3 loop spans 12 amino acids. V was shortened by 3 bases and J by 15 bases, with 15 bases between the two germline ends. Germline V gene data show CDR1 as MGHRA and CDR2 as YSYEKL. CDR3 protein: CASSHDFVEPFF. In DNA, the CDR3 is TGCGCCAGCAGCCACGACTTTGTGGAACCGTTCTTC.

The chain joins TRBV15 to TRBJ1-2, with TRBD1 as a possible D gene (6 bases). Trimming took off 0 bases at V and 13 bases at J, with 18 bases between the two ends. Germline lookup yields CDR1 LNHNV and CDR2 YYDKDF (reference sequence). CDR3 size: 14 residues. The CDR3 DNA is TGTGCCACCAGCAGAGATAAAGCCTCAGAGACAGGCACCTTC. Translated, it gives CATSRDKASETGTF. Supplemented by reference TRBV15 and TRBJ1-2, the full variable domain reads DAMVIQNPRYQVTQFGKPVTLSCSQTLNHNVMYWYQQKSSQAPKLLFHYYDKDFNNEADTPDNFQSRRPNTSFCFLDIRSPGLGDTAMYLCATSRDKASETGTFGSGTRLTVV.

The chain couples TRBV18 to TRBJ2-1; a weak D match, TRBD2 (6 bases). Germline assignment: CDR1 KGHSH and CDR2 LQKENI. Trimming shortened V by 2 bases and J by 3 bases, and 17 bases separated the two germline ends. The CDR3 consists of 17 residues. CDR3 sequence reads: CASSPTTSPSNYNEQFF. DNA of the CDR3: TGTGCCAGCTCACCAACTACTAGCCCCTCTAACTACAATGAGCAGTTCTTC.

The chain couples TRBV21-1 to TRBJ2-5; the D call in the table, TRBD2, was not verified against the DNA. TRBV21-1 is given as a pseudogene. The CDR3 extends over 11 amino acids. CDR3 residues: CAIWRWETQYF. DNA of the CDR3: TGTGCCATCTGGAGGTGGGAGACCCAGTACTTC.

The J gene is TRBJ2-1, the V gene TRBV7-2; TRBD2 matches 13 bases. The CDR3 is 16 amino acids. Looked up from germline, CDR1 is SGHTA and CDR2 is FQGNSA. J lost 9 bases, V lost 3 bases, and 8 bases had no gene match. CDR3 nucleotides: TGTGCCAGCAGCTTGTCGATGGGACTAGCGGGACCTGAGCAGTTCTTC. It translates to CASSLSMGLAGPEQFF.

This clone has a single count. This chain uses TRBV7-8 with TRBJ1-4, with 7 bases aligning to TRBD1. Germline CDR1 reads SGHVS; CDR2 reads FQNEAQ. V lost 7 bases and J lost 7; bases outside the gene matches: 9. The CDR3 totals 14 residues. The CDR3 DNA follows: TGTGCCAGCACCCCGACAGGGCGGGGTGAAAAACTGTTTTTT. Translating it yields CASTPTGRGEKLFF.

The chain has TRBV7-9 and TRBJ2-3; maybe TRBD1 (5 bases). The CDR3 extends over 15 amino acids. Per the germline V gene, CDR1 is SEHNR and CDR2 is FQNEAQ (reference sequence). The V gene lost 5 bases and the J gene lost 1 base, with 13 bases spanning the gap. The CDR3 spells CASSARLGGTDTQYF. CDR3 sequence (DNA): TGTGCCAGCAGCGCGCGGCTAGGGGGCACAGATACGCAGTATTTT.

V is TRBV6-2 or TRBV6-3 and J is TRBJ2-5; the match to TRBD2 covers 7 bases. Germline V gene sequence: CDR1 MNHEY, CDR2 SVGEGT. The CDR3 is 14 residues long. Trimming took 2 bases from V and 4 from J; bases not matched to a gene: 4. The CDR3 sequence is CASSYPGGGETQYF. Written as DNA, the CDR3 is TGTGCCAGCAGTTACCCGGGCGGGGGAGAGACCCAGTACTTC.